This T cell receptor beta chain was sequenced in a study of blood T cells in healthy people across ages. General study results and limits: Without sorted subsets, naive and antigen-experienced compartments could not be conclusively compared. Measured against age, TCR beta diversity per million T cells decreased in a roughly linear manner.

A second about 7 to 11 cycle PCR used barcoded and J-beta primers. MiXCR, run by TCRdb on the 5' RACE reads, gives a single entry per CDR3 protein. The table lists about 800,000 distinct CDR3 sequences, around 45% of them singletons. A note on this clonotype: Antigen unknown.

V was pared by 6 bases and J by 2 bases, with 14 bases between. Germline V lookup: CDR1 MNHEY, CDR2 SVGEGT. The CDR3 spans 14 residues. Every sample gave at least 5 micrograms of total RNA when it was extracted. The receptor was derived from an older man in good health. This rearrangement joins TRBV6-2 or TRBV6-3 to TRBJ2-7, with D perhaps matching TRBD2 (6 bases). Sequenced input: blood. CDR3 protein: CASRRGTPPYEQYF. The CDR3 DNA reads TGTGCCAGCAGGCGCGGGACTCCCCCCTACGAGCAGTACTTC.